This TCR beta chain was retrieved from a study of blood T cell repertoires in COVID-19. Study at large: T cells, B-cell-depleted T cells, or PBMCs supplied cDNA or gDNA.

Authors' processing steps: Nucleated cell number was recorded as an estimate derived from reference gene primer amplification. The repertoire was sequenced with immunoSEQ multiplex PCR; TCRdb's copy has only in-frame clones and lacks some. That table supplies the V and J calls and clone size; D and trimming were determined from the DNA. The sample holds under 300,000 clones; about 88% are singletons and the top ten take under 2.5%. CDR1 LNHDA and CDR2 SQIVND come from the germline V gene (reference sequence). This CDR3 contains 13 residues. The V gene end was trimmed by 10 bases and the J gene end by 10 bases; junction bases not matched to a gene: 10.

This clonotype was sampled from a woman in her thirties or forties who had recovered from COVID-19. Sample: peripheral blood. The chain has TRBV19 and TRBJ1-6; 7 bases map to TRBD1. The CDR3, as DNA: TGTGCCACCTCGACAGGGTTTGGCTCACCCCTCCACTTT. This codes for CATSTGFGSPLHF.